The 8 T cell receptor beta chains given below trace back to one sample, sequenced in a study of human T cells and chemical hapten exposure. TCRdb redid the calling of the RACE reads with MiXCR, one entry per CDR3 protein. The sample has approximately 80,000 distinct CDR3 sequences; under 14% are singletons. The time point was: patch test 3, about 24 weeks after DPC sensitization. Sample treatment: therapeutic diphenylcyclopropenone sensitization with weekly scalp DPC. The sample here was whole blood, taken in connection with sensitization to the hapten diphenylcyclopropenone (DPC). The receptors shown here come from a woman aged 50 to 60 with alopecia areata. Some clones in this sample may be carry-over from other donors' samples.

Ten or more counts support this clonotype. V and J are TRBV6-2 or TRBV6-3 and TRBJ2-7, with D perhaps matching TRBD1 (6 bases). V shed 5 bases and J shed 2 bases, with 10 bases lying between them. CDR1 and CDR2 (germline): MNHEY, SVGEGT. The length of the CDR3 is 13 residues. CDR3 sequence: CASSAQGTYEQYF. CDR3 sequence (DNA): TGTGCCAGCAGTGCACAGGGTACCTACGAGCAGTACTTC.

This clonotype was seen at least ten times. An end of the junction differs from the germline gene, which may be a read error. This rearrangement joins TRBV7-7 to TRBJ2-3; 10 bases agree with TRBD2. CDR1 is SSHAT, CDR2 FNYEAQ, per germline (reference sequence). The CDR3 loop spans 15 amino acids. Here the CDR3 DNA reads TGTGCTAGCAGTTCCGGACTAGCGGGCACAGATACGCAGTATTTT. Translated, it gives CASSSGLAGTDTQYF.

This clonotype was counted between two and nine times. V usage is TRBV20-1 and J usage is TRBJ2-5, with D possibly being TRBD1 or TRBD2 (5 bases each). V lost 1 base and J lost 5, with 17 bases in between. The CDR3 has 15 residues. Germline V gene lookup returns CDR1 DFQATT and CDR2 SNEGSKA (reference sequence). The CDR3 region has the DNA TGCAGTGCTAGAGCAGTGGCAGGGAGAGGGGAGACCCAGTACTTC. Translating it yields CSARAVAGRGETQYF.

The rearrangement links TRBV4-1 to TRBJ1-1, with 12 nucleotides matching TRBD1. The length of the CDR3 is 16 residues. Germline-derived CDR1 and CDR2 are MGHRA and YSYEKL. J lost 4 bases, V lost 4 bases, and 7 bases had no gene match. DNA for the CDR3: TGCGCCAGCAGCCTCCGGGACAGGGGGCGTCGCACTGAAGCTTTCTTT. Its protein is CASSLRDRGRRTEAFF.

The chain uses TRBV6-2 or TRBV6-3 and TRBJ2-5, with D tentatively TRBD2 (6 bases). From germline, CDR1 is MNHEY and CDR2 SVGEGT. V was shortened by 2 bases and J by 5 bases, with 12 bases between the two germline ends. The CDR3 contains 14 residues. The CDR3 nucleotides are TGTGCCAGCAGTTACCACGGGGGTAGTGAGACCCAGTACTTC. Amino acids: CASSYHGGSETQYF.

This clonotype was seen many times. The J gene is TRBJ1-1, the V gene TRBV5-1; no clear D. The CDR3 contains 14 residues. Germline CDR1 is SGHRS and CDR2 is YFSETQ. Trimming shortened V by 7 bases and J by 1 base, and 14 bases separated the two germline ends. The CDR3 DNA sequence: TGCGCCAGCTCCCGGGAGGGTTCGAACACTGAAGCTTTCTTT. It translates to CASSREGSNTEAFF.

This clonotype has a count of ten or more. V and J are TRBV11-1 and TRBJ2-2, with 7 bases that match TRBD2. The CDR3 length is 15 residues. V trimming: 5 bases; J trimming: 3 bases; junction bases outside the gene matches: 6. Germline V lookup: CDR1 SGHAT, CDR2 FQDESV (reference sequence). DNA for the CDR3: TGTGCCAGCAGCAAGCGGGGAGGGTACACCGGGGAGCTGTTTTTT. Protein: CASSKRGGYTGELFF.

This clonotype showed up just a few times. The V gene is TRBV6-2 or TRBV6-3, the J gene TRBJ2-7; the D is unclear. The CDR3 covers 14 residues. The germline V gene has CDR1 MNHEY and CDR2 SVGEGT. V lost 6 bases to trimming and J lost 2 bases, with 14 bases between them. CDR3 sequence (DNA): TGTGCCAGCAGCGCGTCGGGCGCCACCTACGAGCAGTACTTC. Its translation: CASSASGATYEQYF.